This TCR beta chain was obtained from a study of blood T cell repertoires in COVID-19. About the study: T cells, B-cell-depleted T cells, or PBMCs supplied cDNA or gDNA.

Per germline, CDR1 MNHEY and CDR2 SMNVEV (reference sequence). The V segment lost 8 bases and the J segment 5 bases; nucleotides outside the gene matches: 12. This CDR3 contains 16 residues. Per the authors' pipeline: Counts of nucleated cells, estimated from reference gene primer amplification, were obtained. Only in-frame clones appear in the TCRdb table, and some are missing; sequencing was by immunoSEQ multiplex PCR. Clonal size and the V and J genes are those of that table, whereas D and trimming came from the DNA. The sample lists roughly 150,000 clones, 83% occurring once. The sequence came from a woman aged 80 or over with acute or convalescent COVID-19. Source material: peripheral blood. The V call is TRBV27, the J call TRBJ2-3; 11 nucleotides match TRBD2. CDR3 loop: CASGTLAGGQRDTQYF. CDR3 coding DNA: TGTGCCAGCGGAACTTTAGCGGGGGGGCAGAGAGATACGCAGTATTTT.